This T cell receptor (beta chain) was found in a study of control samples from healthy donors and cancer patients. Using immunoSEQ multiplex PCR, the repertoire was profiled, and TCRdb retains in-frame clones only, with some absent. The table records about 95,000 clones, about 88% of them present only once. The germline V and J ends were trimmed by 0 bases and 0 bases, with 6 bases remaining between them. The CDR3 has 15 residues. In germline, CDR1 is SGDLS, CDR2 YYNGEE. This chain uses TRBV9 with TRBJ2-2; D is unresolved. Sequencing input: blood. The clonotype was recovered from a woman in her 70s in good health. The CDR3 loop is CASSVVAANTGELFF. The DNA for the CDR3 is TGTGCCAGCAGCGTAGTGGCCGCGAACACCGGGGAGCTGTTTTTT. Full variable domain (remainder filled in from reference TRBV9 and TRBJ2-2): DSGVTQTPKHLITATGQRVTLRCSPRSGDLSVYWYQQSLDQGLQFLIQYYNGEERAKGNILERFSAQQFPDLHSELNLSSLELGDSALYFCASSVVAANTGELFFGEGSRLTVL.